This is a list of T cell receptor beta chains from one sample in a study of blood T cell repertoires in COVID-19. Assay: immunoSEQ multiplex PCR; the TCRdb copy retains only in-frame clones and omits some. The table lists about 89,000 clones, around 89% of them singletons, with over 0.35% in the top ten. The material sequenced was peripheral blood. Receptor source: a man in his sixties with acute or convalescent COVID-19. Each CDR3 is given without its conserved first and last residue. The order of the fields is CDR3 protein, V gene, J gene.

ASSASRGLAGVREQF,TRBV7-3,TRBJ2-1
ASSLLVTDGYT,TRBV7-2,TRBJ1-2
DGEMNTEAF,TRBV25-1,TRBJ1-1
ASSTTENYNSPLH,TRBV2,TRBJ1-6
ASSLAGVVGATSTDTQY,TRBV5-1,TRBJ2-3
ASSEDSPGDASYEQY,TRBV6-4,TRBJ2-7
ASSESWQPQH,TRBV28,TRBJ1-5
ASSLIREQF,TRBV12-3/TRBV12-4,TRBJ2-1
ASSGTVSDTQY,TRBV10-1,TRBJ2-3
ASSLSPTEKLF,TRBV5-5,TRBJ1-4
ASSPSGGARTEAF,TRBV5-1,TRBJ1-1
ASTPGGTYNEQF,TRBV6-5,TRBJ2-1
ASSSSDGGDTQY,TRBV5-1,TRBJ2-5
ASTGSTASSYEQY,TRBV28,TRBJ2-7
ASSLNAGMDEQY,TRBV5-1,TRBJ2-7
SARLFDEQF,TRBV20-1,TRBJ2-1
ASSLVRRDRQSSYNSPLH,TRBV7-8,TRBJ1-6
ASSLAGGTGPGYT,TRBV7-9,TRBJ1-2
AWSSHRGSGNTIY,TRBV30,TRBJ1-3
ASSPQGVYQPQH,TRBV7-9,TRBJ1-5
ASSLGVDIQLAKNIQY,TRBV11-2,TRBJ2-4
ASSSTLSETQY,TRBV7-3,TRBJ2-5
ASSEDRGATGELF,TRBV9,TRBJ2-2
ASKAGGLNYGYT,TRBV25-1,TRBJ1-2
AWSPPGTGITGNTIY,TRBV30,TRBJ1-3
ASSEPGLGAYNEQF,TRBV6-1,TRBJ2-1
ATRRTGGWSGANVLT,TRBV15,TRBJ2-6
ASSRQTGTQVSPLH,TRBV4-1,TRBJ1-6
ASSDRVGETQY,TRBV10-1,TRBJ2-5
ASSLVYNNQPQH,TRBV7-2,TRBJ1-5
ASSARTNYGYT,TRBV2,TRBJ1-2
AISESWRAEAF,TRBV10-3,TRBJ1-1
ASTPDRVGSEQF,TRBV6-5,TRBJ2-1
ASSSGLAGSYEQY,TRBV13,TRBJ2-7
ASSVTSAYEQY,TRBV5-1,TRBJ2-7
ASSRRDGGNIQY,TRBV5-1,TRBJ2-4
AWRGRGGYDGYT,TRBV30,TRBJ1-2
ASSRTGGQGPLH,TRBV19,TRBJ1-6
ASSQARGATKQF,TRBV3-1/TRBV3-2,TRBJ2-1
ASSDRVLYGYT,TRBV5-6,TRBJ1-2
ASRLGLGAGVVPEQY,TRBV12-2,TRBJ2-7
ASSLRTGYEQY,TRBV5-1,TRBJ2-7
ASSEVISPEAF,TRBV28,TRBJ1-1
ASSLGTSVITGELF,TRBV7-9,TRBJ2-2
ATSGTTGYNEQF,TRBV24-1,TRBJ2-1
ATLKTANTEAF,TRBV6-5,TRBJ1-1
ASSPPGRGEAF,TRBV13,TRBJ1-1
ATSRDTGWDTQY,TRBV15,TRBJ2-3